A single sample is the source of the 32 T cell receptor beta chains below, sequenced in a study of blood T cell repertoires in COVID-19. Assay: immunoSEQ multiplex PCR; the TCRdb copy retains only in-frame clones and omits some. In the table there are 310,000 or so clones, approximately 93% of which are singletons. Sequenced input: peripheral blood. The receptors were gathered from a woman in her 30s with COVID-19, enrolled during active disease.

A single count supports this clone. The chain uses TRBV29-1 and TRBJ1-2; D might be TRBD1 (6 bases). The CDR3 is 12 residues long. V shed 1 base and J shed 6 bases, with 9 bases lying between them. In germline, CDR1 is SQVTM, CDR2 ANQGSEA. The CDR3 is CSVEGSGDGYTF. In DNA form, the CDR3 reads TGCAGCGTTGAAGGATCAGGGGATGGCTACACCTTC.

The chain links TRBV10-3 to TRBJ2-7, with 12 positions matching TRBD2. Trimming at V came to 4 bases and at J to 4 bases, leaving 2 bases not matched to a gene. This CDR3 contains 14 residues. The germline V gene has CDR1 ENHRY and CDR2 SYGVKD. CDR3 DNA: TGTGCCATCAGTGCCGGGACTAGCGGGTACGAGCAGTACTTC. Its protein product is CAISAGTSGYEQYF.

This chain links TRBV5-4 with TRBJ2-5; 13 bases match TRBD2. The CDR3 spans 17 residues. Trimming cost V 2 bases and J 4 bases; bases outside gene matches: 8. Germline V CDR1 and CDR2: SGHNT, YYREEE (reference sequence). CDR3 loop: CASSFLLAGGPRETQYF. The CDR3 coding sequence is TGTGCCAGCAGCTTTCTACTAGCGGGAGGGCCAAGAGAGACCCAGTACTTC.

This CDR3 is CASSRLLPGQGQYQETQYF. CDR3 DNA sequence: TGTGCCAGCAGCCGTTTACTCCCGGGACAGGGCCAGTACCAAGAGACCCAGTACTTC. The J gene is TRBJ2-5, the V gene TRBV7-8; the match to TRBD1 covers 9 bases. Looked up from germline, CDR1 is SGHVS and CDR2 is FQNEAQ. V lost 5 bases, J lost 0 bases, and 16 bases stayed unmatched. This CDR3 region has 19 residues.

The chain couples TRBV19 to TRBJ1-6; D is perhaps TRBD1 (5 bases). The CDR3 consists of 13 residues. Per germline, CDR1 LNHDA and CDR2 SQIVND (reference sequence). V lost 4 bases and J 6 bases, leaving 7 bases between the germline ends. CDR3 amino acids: CASSTQGNSPLHF. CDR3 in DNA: TGTGCCAGTAGTACCCAGGGTAATTCACCCCTCCACTTT.

This CDR3 is CASSDRDTPETQYF. The CDR3, as DNA: TGTGCCAGCAGCGACCGGGACACCCCGGAGACCCAGTACTTC. This chain uses TRBV11-2 with TRBJ2-5, with D perhaps TRBD1 (6 bases). The germline V gene encodes CDR1 SGHAT and CDR2 FQNNGV. The CDR3 length is 14 residues. V dropped 5 bases and J dropped 5 bases, with 15 bases sitting between them.

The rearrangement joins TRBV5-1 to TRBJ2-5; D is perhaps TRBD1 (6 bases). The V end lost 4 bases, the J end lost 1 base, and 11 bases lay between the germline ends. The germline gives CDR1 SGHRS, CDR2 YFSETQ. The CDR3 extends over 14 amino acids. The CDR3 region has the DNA TGCGCCAGCAGCGAAACGACAGGCCAAGAGACCCAGTACTTC. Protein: CASSETTGQETQYF.

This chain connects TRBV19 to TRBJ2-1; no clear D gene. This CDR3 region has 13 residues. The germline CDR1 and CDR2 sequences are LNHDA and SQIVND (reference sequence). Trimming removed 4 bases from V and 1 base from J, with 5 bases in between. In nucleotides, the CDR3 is TGTGCCAGTAGTACAGGATCCTACAATGAGCAGTTCTTC. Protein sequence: CASSTGSYNEQFF.

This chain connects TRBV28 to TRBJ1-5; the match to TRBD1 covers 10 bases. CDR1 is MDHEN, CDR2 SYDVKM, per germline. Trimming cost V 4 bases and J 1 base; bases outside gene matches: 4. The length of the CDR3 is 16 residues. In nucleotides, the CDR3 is TGTGCCAGCAGTTCCGGGACAGGGGTGAGCAATCAGCCCCAGCATTTT. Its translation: CASSSGTGVSNQPQHF.

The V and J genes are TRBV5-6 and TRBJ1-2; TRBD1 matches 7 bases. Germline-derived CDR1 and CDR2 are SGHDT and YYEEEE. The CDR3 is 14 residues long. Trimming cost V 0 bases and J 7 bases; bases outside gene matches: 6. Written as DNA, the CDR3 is TGTGCCAGCAGCTTGGTACAGGGGTTTCGTGGCTACACCTTC. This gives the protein CASSLVQGFRGYTF.

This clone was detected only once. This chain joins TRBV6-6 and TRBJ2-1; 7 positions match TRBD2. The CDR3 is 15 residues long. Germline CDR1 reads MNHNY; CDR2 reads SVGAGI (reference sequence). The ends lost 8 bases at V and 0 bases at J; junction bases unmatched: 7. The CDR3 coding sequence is TGTGCCAGCTGGGGAGGGCCGAGCTCCTACAATGAGCAGTTCTTC. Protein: CASWGGPSSYNEQFF.

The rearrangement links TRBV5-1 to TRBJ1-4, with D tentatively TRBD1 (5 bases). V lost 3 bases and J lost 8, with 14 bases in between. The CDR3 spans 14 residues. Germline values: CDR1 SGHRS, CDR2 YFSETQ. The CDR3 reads CASSWGGPGEKLFF. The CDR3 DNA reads TGCGCCAGCAGCTGGGGGGGACCGGGAGAAAAACTGTTTTTT.

In nucleotides, the CDR3 is TGTGCCAGCAGTTTAGGGACTAATCAGCCCCAGCATTTT. As protein: CASSLGTNQPQHF. J is TRBJ1-5 and V is TRBV28; tentatively, D is TRBD1 (5 bases). Germline values: CDR1 MDHEN, CDR2 SYDVKM. The CDR3 covers 13 residues. V dropped 2 bases and J dropped 4 bases, with 6 bases sitting between them. Supplemented by reference TRBV28 and TRBJ1-5, the full variable domain reads DVKVTQSSRYLVKRTGEKVFLECVQDMDHENMFWYRQDPGLGLRLIYFSYDVKMKEKGDIPEGYSVSREKKERFSLILESASTNQTSMYLCASSLGTNQPQHFGDGTRLSIL.

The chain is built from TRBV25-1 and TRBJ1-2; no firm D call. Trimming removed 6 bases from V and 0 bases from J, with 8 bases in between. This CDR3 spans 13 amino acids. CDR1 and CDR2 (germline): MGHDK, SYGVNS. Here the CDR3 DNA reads TGTGCCAGCAGGAATTCAGCTAACTATGGCTACACCTTC. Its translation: CASRNSANYGYTF.

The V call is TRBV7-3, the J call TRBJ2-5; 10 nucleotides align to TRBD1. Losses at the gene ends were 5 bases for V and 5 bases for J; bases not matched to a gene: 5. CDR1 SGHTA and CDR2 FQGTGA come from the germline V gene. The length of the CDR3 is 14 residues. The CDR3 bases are TGTGCCAGCAGCCGACAGGGGGCGAAGGAGACCCAGTACTTC. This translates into CASSRQGAKETQYF.

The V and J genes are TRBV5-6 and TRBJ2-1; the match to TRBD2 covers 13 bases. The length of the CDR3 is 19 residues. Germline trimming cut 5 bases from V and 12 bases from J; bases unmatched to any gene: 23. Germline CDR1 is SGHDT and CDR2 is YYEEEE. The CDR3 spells CASRGSGQGTLAGGKGQFF. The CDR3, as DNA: TGTGCCAGCAGGGGTAGTGGACAGGGTACACTAGCGGGAGGGAAAGGGCAGTTCTTC. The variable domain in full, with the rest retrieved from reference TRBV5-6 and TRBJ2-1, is DAGVTQSPTHLIKTRGQQVTLRCSPKSGHDTVSWYQQALGQGPQFIFQYYEEEERQRGNFPDRFSGHQFPNYSSELNVNALLLGDSALYLCASRGSGQGTLAGGKGQFFGPGTRLTVL.

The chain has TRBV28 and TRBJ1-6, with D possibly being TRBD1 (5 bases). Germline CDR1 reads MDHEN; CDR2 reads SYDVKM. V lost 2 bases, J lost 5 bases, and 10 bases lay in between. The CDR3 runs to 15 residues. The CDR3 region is CASSLQGLDNSPLHF. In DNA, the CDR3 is TGTGCCAGCAGTTTACAGGGTCTCGATAATTCACCCCTCCACTTT.

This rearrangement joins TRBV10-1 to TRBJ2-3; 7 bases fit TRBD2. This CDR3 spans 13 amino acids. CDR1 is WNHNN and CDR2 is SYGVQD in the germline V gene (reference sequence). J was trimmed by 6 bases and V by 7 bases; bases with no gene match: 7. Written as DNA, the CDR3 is TGCGCCAGCACCGAGCGGGGTTTGGATACGCAGTATTTT. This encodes CASTERGLDTQYF.

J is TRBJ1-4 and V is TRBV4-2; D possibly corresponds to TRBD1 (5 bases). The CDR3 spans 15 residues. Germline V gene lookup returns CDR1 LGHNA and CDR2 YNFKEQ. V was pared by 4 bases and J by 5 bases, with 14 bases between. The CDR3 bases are TGTGCCAGCAGCCTGGACCCACGGGGGAATGAAAAACTGTTTTTT. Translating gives CASSLDPRGNEKLFF.

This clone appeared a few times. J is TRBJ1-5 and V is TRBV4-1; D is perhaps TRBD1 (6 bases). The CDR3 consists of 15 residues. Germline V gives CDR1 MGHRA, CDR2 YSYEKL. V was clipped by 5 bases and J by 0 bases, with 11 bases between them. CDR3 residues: CASSLGADSNQPQHF. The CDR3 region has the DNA TGCGCCAGCAGCTTGGGGGCGGATAGCAATCAGCCCCAGCATTTT.

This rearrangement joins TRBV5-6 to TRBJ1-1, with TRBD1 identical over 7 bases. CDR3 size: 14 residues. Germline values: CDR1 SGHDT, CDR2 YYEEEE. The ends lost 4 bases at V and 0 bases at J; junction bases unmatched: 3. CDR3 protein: CASSAQGMNTEAFF. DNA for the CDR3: TGTGCCAGCAGCGCACAGGGGATGAACACTGAAGCTTTCTTT.

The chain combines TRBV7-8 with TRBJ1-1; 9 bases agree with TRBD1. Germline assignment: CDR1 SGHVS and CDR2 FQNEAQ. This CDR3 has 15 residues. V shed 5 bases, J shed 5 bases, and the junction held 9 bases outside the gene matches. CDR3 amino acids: CASSARTGDGTEAFF. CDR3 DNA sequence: TGTGCCAGCAGCGCCCGGACAGGGGACGGGACTGAAGCTTTCTTT.

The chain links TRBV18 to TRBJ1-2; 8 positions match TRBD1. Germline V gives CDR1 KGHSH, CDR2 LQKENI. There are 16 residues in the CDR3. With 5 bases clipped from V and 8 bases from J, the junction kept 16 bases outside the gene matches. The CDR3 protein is CASSTTSQGAAKGYTF. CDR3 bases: TGTGCCAGCTCAACGACCTCGCAGGGGGCCGCTAAGGGCTACACCTTC.

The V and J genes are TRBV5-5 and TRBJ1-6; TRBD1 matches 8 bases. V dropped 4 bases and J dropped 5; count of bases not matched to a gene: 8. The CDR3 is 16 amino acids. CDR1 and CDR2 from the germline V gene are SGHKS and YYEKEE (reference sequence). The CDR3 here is CASSPGTGANNSPLHF. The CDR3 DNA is TGTGCCAGCAGCCCCGGGACAGGTGCCAATAATTCACCCCTCCACTTT. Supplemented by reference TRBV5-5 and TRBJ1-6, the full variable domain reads DAGVTQSPTHLIKTRGQQVTLRCSPISGHKSVSWYQQVLGQGPQFIFQYYEKEERGRGNFPDRFSARQFPNYSSELNVNALLLGDSALYLCASSPGTGANNSPLHFGNGTRLTVT.

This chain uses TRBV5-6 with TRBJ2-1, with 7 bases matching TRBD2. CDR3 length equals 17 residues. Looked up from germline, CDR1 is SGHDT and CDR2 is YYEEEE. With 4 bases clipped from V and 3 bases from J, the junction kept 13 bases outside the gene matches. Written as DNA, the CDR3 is TGTGCCAGCAGCCTCCCCGGTTCTGGCGGGAGCTACAATGAGCAGTTCTTC. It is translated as CASSLPGSGGSYNEQFF.

Written as DNA, the CDR3 is TGTGCCAGCAGCTTAGGACAGGGGGCTTATAAGTCCTACGAGCAGTACTTC. Its translation is CASSLGQGAYKSYEQYF. The J gene is TRBJ2-7, the V gene TRBV5-6; 11 positions match TRBD1. CDR1 SGHDT and CDR2 YYEEEE come from the germline V gene. The CDR3 length is 17 residues. Trimming at V came to 2 bases and at J to 1 base, leaving 8 bases not matched to a gene.

The CDR3 reads CASSLPATSGNTIYF. Here the CDR3 DNA reads TGTGCCAGCAGCCTTCCCGCTACCTCTGGAAACACCATATATTTT. V gene TRBV14 combines with J gene TRBJ1-3; D remains unclear. The CDR3 covers 15 residues. The ends were cut back, 4 bases at V and 0 bases at J, with 10 bases in the middle. Germline assignment: CDR1 SGHDN and CDR2 FVKESK.

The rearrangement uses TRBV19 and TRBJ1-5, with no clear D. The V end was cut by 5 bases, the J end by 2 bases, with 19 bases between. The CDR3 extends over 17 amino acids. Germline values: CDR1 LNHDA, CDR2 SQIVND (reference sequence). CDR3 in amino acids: CASSPLGGILGNQPQHF. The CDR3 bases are TGTGCCAGTAGTCCTCTCGGTGGTATCCTAGGCAATCAGCCCCAGCATTTT. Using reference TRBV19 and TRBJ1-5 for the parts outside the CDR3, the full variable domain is DGGITQSPKYLFRKEGQNVTLSCEQNLNHDAMYWYRQDPGQGLRLIYYSQIVNDFQKGDIAEGYSVSREKKESFPLTVTSAQKNPTAFYLCASSPLGGILGNQPQHFGDGTRLSIL.

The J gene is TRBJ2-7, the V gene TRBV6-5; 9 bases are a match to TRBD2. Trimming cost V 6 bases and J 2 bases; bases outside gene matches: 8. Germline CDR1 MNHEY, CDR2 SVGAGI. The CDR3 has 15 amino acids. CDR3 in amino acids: CASSVAGAFPYEQYF. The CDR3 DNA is TGTGCCAGCAGCGTAGCGGGAGCTTTCCCCTACGAGCAGTACTTC.

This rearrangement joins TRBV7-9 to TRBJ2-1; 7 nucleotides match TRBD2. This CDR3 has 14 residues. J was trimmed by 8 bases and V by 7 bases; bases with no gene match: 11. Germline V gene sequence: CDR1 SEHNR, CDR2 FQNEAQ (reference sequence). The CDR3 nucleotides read TGTGCCAGCACCCTGAGCGGGATTCGAGATGAGCAGTTCTTC. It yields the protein CASTLSGIRDEQFF.

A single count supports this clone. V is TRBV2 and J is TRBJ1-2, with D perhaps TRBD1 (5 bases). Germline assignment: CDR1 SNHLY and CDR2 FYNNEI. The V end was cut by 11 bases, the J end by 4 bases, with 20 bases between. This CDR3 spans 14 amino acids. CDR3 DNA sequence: TGTGCCGGCACCACCCGGGGGTCGTTCTATGGCTACACCTTC. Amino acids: CAGTTRGSFYGYTF.

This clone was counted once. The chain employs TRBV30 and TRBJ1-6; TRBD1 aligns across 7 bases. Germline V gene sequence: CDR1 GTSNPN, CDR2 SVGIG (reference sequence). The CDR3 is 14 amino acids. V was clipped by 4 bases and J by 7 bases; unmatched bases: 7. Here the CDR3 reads CAWNRGTENSPLHF. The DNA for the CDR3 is TGTGCCTGGAACCGCGGGACAGAAAATTCACCCCTCCACTTT.